Below, 2 T cell receptor beta chains from the same sample are listed, as sequenced in a study of CD8+ T cells in alopecia areata. Sequencing templates came from extracted RNA that was reverse transcribed into cDNA. This table comes from immunoSEQ multiplex PCR, and its TCRdb copy is limited to in-frame clones, with some not included. The sample consists of hundreds of thousands of clones, about 53% of them appearing once. The sequencing here drew on CD4+ T cells sorted from blood, taken at week 0. These receptors all come from a human donor with alopecia areata.

The chain joins TRBV6-5 to TRBJ1-2; D not certain. V dropped 0 bases and J dropped 0 bases, with 8 bases sitting between them. The CDR3 runs to 15 residues. Germline CDR1 reads MNHEY; CDR2 reads SVGAGI. CDR3 nucleotides: TGTGCCAGCAGTTACTCGCCCGGAGCTAACTATGGCTACACCTTC. Translated: CASSYSPGANYGYTF.

This clone was seen only a few times. This sequence joins TRBV29-1 and TRBJ1-1; 7 bases match TRBD1. V trimming: 7 bases; J trimming: 12 bases; junction bases outside the gene matches: 17. The V gene's germline CDR1 is SQVTM and CDR2 ANQGSEA. This CDR3 contains 13 residues. CDR3 coding DNA: TGCAGCGCTCGAGGACAGGCCCGGGGAGGACCTTTCTTT. Protein: CSARGQARGGPFF.